These 21 T cell receptor beta chains came from one sample sequenced in a study of T-cell reconstitution after alpha-beta-depleted transplantation in children. Construction of the TCRbeta library involved unique molecular identifiers. TCRdb reprocessed the PCR reads with MiXCR, giving one entry per CDR3 protein. The table has 450,000 to 600,000 distinct CDR3 sequences, about 10% seen once; the top ten hold approximately 2%. The specimen was PBMCs, collected before TCRalphabeta/CD19-depleted stem cell transplant. These receptors originate from a child aged 2-9 years with inherited bone marrow failure, due to receive a stem cell transplant.

The chain uses TRBV7-9 and TRBJ1-1; D gene unclear. The CDR3 totals 14 residues. The germline V gene encodes CDR1 SEHNR and CDR2 FQNEAQ (reference sequence). Between the trimmed V and J ends, which lost 4 bases and 3 bases, there was a span of 12 bases. The CDR3 nucleotides are TGTGCCAGCAGCTACAGCCCGGGGTACACTGAAGCTTTCTTT. This gives the protein CASSYSPGYTEAFF.

The chain joins TRBV28 to TRBJ1-2; TRBD1 might be the D (5 bases). V shed 8 bases and J shed 2 bases, with 9 bases lying between them. In germline, CDR1 is MDHEN, CDR2 SYDVKM. The CDR3 spans 12 residues. The CDR3 DNA reads as TGTGCCAGCGCGCAGGGAAACTATGGCTACACCTTC. Protein product: CASAQGNYGYTF.

This clonotype was seen repeatedly, ten times or more. The V gene is TRBV30, the J gene TRBJ1-2, with D possibly being TRBD1 (5 bases). CDR3 length: 15 amino acids. The V gene lost 2 bases and the J gene lost 3 bases, with 16 bases spanning the gap. Per the germline V gene, CDR1 is GTSNPN and CDR2 is SVGIG (reference sequence). CDR3 nucleotides: TGTGCCTGGAGTCCGGGGCCTTATTCTCACTATGGCTACACCTTC. Amino acid sequence: CAWSPGPYSHYGYTF.

This clonotype was observed many times. This sequence joins TRBV11-2 and TRBJ2-4; 9 positions match TRBD2. V lost 1 base and J lost 3; bases outside the gene matches: 13. CDR1 is SGHAT, CDR2 FQNNGV, per germline. The length of the CDR3 is 19 residues. The CDR3, as DNA: TGTGCCAGCAGCTTAGGGGGTAGCGGGAGTTTCGGGGACAAAAACATTCAGTACTTC. The encoded protein is CASSLGGSGSFGDKNIQYF.

This clonotype was detected ten times or more. The rearrangement joins TRBV5-1 to TRBJ2-5; D uncertain. The CDR3 is 13 amino acids. Germline values: CDR1 SGHRS, CDR2 YFSETQ. V was shortened by 4 bases and J by 3 bases, with 10 bases between the two germline ends. The CDR3 sequence: CASSGSAEETQYF. The CDR3 DNA reads TGCGCCAGCAGCGGATCCGCTGAAGAGACCCAGTACTTC.

This clonotype was counted between two and nine times. The chain joins TRBV4-3 to TRBJ1-1; 7 bases agree with TRBD1. J lost 9 bases, V lost 7 bases, and 17 bases had no gene match. Germline CDR1 and CDR2: LGHNA and YSLEER. This CDR3 has 15 residues. The CDR3 region is CASTRDLSRDRQAFF. In nucleotides, the CDR3 is TGCGCCAGCACCCGAGATCTTAGTCGGGACAGACAAGCTTTCTTT.

This clonotype occurred many times. V usage is TRBV7-9 and J usage is TRBJ2-3; TRBD1 matches 7 bases. In germline, CDR1 is SEHNR, CDR2 FQNEAQ (reference sequence). With 3 bases clipped from V and 2 bases from J, the junction kept 5 bases outside the gene matches. The CDR3 is made up of 15 amino acids. CDR3 nucleotides: TGTGCCAGCAGCTTCGGGACAGATTACACAGATACGCAGTATTTT. Translated, it gives CASSFGTDYTDTQYF.

This clonotype was found many times. The chain is built from TRBV5-1 and TRBJ1-5; 10 bases align to TRBD1. Per germline, CDR1 SGHRS and CDR2 YFSETQ. CDR3 length: 15 residues. Trimming at V came to 5 bases and at J to 7 bases, leaving 9 bases not matched to a gene. CDR3 in DNA: TGCGCCAGCAGGTACCGGGACAGGGGATTGCAGCCCCAGCATTTT. This sequence encodes CASRYRDRGLQPQHF.

In this sample, this clonotype turned up many times. V usage is TRBV10-1 and J usage is TRBJ2-3; D uncertain. Germline V gene data show CDR1 as WNHNN and CDR2 as SYGVQD (reference sequence). The CDR3 totals 14 residues. V was shortened by 1 base and J by 6 bases, with 11 bases between the two germline ends. CDR3 in amino acids: CASSEFRPGDTQYF. The DNA for the CDR3 is TGCGCCAGCAGTGAGTTTAGACCCGGGGATACGCAGTATTTT.

This clonotype was seen more than once but under ten times. This rearrangement joins TRBV6-5 to TRBJ2-1; the match to TRBD1 covers 7 bases. The CDR3 is 16 amino acids. V was clipped by 1 base and J by 0 bases; unmatched bases: 3. Looked up from germline, CDR1 is MNHEY and CDR2 is SVGAGI. CDR3 residues: CASSYLQGVSYNEQFF. The CDR3 bases are TGTGCCAGCAGTTACTTGCAGGGGGTCTCCTACAATGAGCAGTTCTTC.

The chain recombines TRBV12-3 or TRBV12-4 with TRBJ2-1, with no clear D. Trimming cost V 0 bases and J 9 bases, with 6 bases left between them. The CDR3 extends over 12 amino acids. For the CDR3, the DNA is TGTGCCAGCAGTTTAGCGTATCTTGAGCAGTTCTTC. Translation: CASSLAYLEQFF.

This clonotype appeared many times. The chain couples TRBV7-9 to TRBJ2-5; 8 bases map to TRBD1. From germline, CDR1 is SEHNR and CDR2 FQNEAQ (reference sequence). V shed 2 bases and J 1 base; nucleotides not matched to a gene: 3. This CDR3 spans 15 amino acids. CDR3 bases: TGTGCCAGCAGCTTACGGCAGGGGGCCCAAGAGACCCAGTACTTC. Translated: CASSLRQGAQETQYF.

This clonotype was recorded once. A clone one base away is much larger, so this may be a read error. The V call is TRBV7-2, the J call TRBJ2-7; tentatively, D is TRBD1 or TRBD2 (5 bases each). This CDR3 has 15 amino acids. Germline values: CDR1 SGHTA, CDR2 FQGNSA. In DNA, the CDR3 is TGTGCCAGCAGCTTAGGTCCATTCCGCCGGGACGACCAGTACTTC. This gives the protein CASSLGPFRRDDQYF. The full variable domain, its missing parts supplied by reference TRBV7-2 and TRBJ2-7, is GAGVSQSPSNKVTEKGKDVELRCDPISGHTALYWYRQSLGQGLEFLIYFQGNSAPDKSGLPSDRFSAERTGGSVSTLTIQRTQQEDSAVYLCASSLGPFRRDDQYFGPGTRLTVT.

This clonotype has a count of ten or more. The chain combines TRBV6-5 with TRBJ1-1; 9 bases are shared with TRBD1. The CDR3 has 15 amino acids. The V segment lost 6 bases and the J segment 10 bases; nucleotides outside the gene matches: 15. Germline CDR1 reads MNHEY; CDR2 reads SVGAGI. In DNA, the CDR3 is TGTGCCAGCAGGCCTCGGACGGGACAGGGTCGTCGAGCTTTCTTT. This encodes CASRPRTGQGRRAFF.

There are many counts of this clonotype. V and J are TRBV12-3 or TRBV12-4 and TRBJ1-5; 8 positions match TRBD1. This CDR3 is 17 amino acids long. V lost 4 bases, J lost 5 bases, and 13 bases stayed unmatched. The CDR3 DNA is TGTGCCAGCAGTTCAGCCGTACAGGGGGGTATTGATCAGCCCCAGCATTTT. Protein product: CASSSAVQGGIDQPQHF.

This clonotype was counted at least ten times. The chain recombines TRBV18 with TRBJ2-5; D is undetermined. The germline gives CDR1 KGHSH, CDR2 LQKENI. V dropped 8 bases and J dropped 2 bases, with 12 bases sitting between them. This CDR3 has 13 amino acids. This CDR3 reads CASSPPLQETQYF. The DNA of the CDR3 is TGTGCCAGCAGCCCTCCGCTACAAGAGACCCAGTACTTC.

This clonotype was counted ten times or more. The J gene is TRBJ2-7, the V gene TRBV28; 9 nucleotides line up with TRBD1. With V trimmed by 1 base and J by 4 bases, 5 bases remained unmatched. From germline, CDR1 is MDHEN and CDR2 SYDVKM. CDR3 length equals 15 residues. The CDR3 bases are TGTGCCAGCAGTTTATTAGGGACAGGGTCGTACGAGCAGTACTTC. Encoded protein: CASSLLGTGSYEQYF.

This clonotype appeared many times. V usage is TRBV24-1 and J usage is TRBJ2-5; no clear D. The CDR3 runs 17 residues. Germline-derived CDR1 and CDR2 are KGHDR and SFDVKD. V lost 0 bases and J 1 base, leaving 14 bases between the germline ends. This CDR3 is CATSDLPPGRPQETQYF. Written as DNA, the CDR3 is TGTGCCACCAGTGATTTGCCCCCGGGCAGACCCCAAGAGACCCAGTACTTC.

This clonotype was detected many times. In DNA, the CDR3 is TGTGCCAGCAGCCAAGAACCGAATCCTAATCAGCCCCAGCATTTT. Protein product: CASSQEPNPNQPQHF. The rearrangement uses TRBV3-1 and TRBJ1-5; unclear D gene. From germline, CDR1 is LGHDT and CDR2 YNNKEL (reference sequence). Trimming removed 0 bases from V and 4 bases from J, with 10 bases in between. The CDR3 consists of 15 residues.

As concerns this clonotype: It may be a read error: a sequence one base away is much more abundant. The chain joins TRBV7-9 to TRBJ2-3; 9 bases fit TRBD2. V lost 2 bases, J lost 5 bases, and 8 bases stayed unmatched. The CDR3 is 16 amino acids. The germline V gene encodes CDR1 SEHNR and CDR2 FQNEAQ (reference sequence). CDR3 loop: CASSLFLREGRDTQYF. The CDR3 region has the DNA TGTGCCAGCAGCTTATTTCTGCGGGAGGGAAGAGATACGCAGTATTTT.

This clonotype was detected ten times or more. The CDR3 DNA reads as TGCAGTGCTAGAGGTTGGGCAGGCACAGATACGCAGTATTTT. Protein sequence: CSARGWAGTDTQYF. This chain uses TRBV20-1 with TRBJ2-3; D gene uncertain. The germline gives CDR1 DFQATT, CDR2 SNEGSKA (reference sequence). Trimming left V 1 base short and J 1 base short, with 9 bases between. This CDR3 is 14 amino acids long.